Listed below are T cell receptor beta chains from one sample, sequenced in a study of blood T cell repertoires in COVID-19. Method: immunoSEQ multiplex PCR; TCRdb's copy keeps in-frame clones and lacks some. This table has a few hundred thousand clones, about 85% appearing once. The material sequenced was peripheral blood. The source of these receptors is a man between 60 and 70 years old with acute or convalescent COVID-19. Both conserved end residues are part of each CDR3. D genes are given only for firm matches. Part of the rows lack a size; the others show once, few, many or a class for expanded clones.

cdr3_nt,cdr3_aa,d_call,j_call,v_call,clone_size
TGTGCCAGCAGCCAAGATTGGGGGGGCTCAGGCTACACCTTC,CASSQDWGGSGYTF,-,TRBJ1-2,TRBV3-1/TRBV3-2,-
TGTGCCACGTCTAGCAGACACGGGGAGCTGTTTTTT,CATSSRHGELFF,-,TRBJ2-2,TRBV12-3/TRBV12-4,-
TGTGCCAGCAGCGTAGTTGGAGGGGCGAAAAAGGGTTCCTACAATGAGCAGTTCTTC,CASSVVGGAKKGSYNEQFF,-,TRBJ2-1,TRBV9,-
TGTGCCAGCGTAAACGGGAGGGGGGTGGAGACCCAGTACTTC,CASVNGRGVETQYF,-,TRBJ2-5,TRBV21-1,-
TGCGCCAGCAGCCGCTCCGGACAGGGAGATTTCTACAATGAGCAGTTCTTC,CASSRSGQGDFYNEQFF,TRBD1,TRBJ2-1,TRBV4-1,-
TGTGCCTGGAGTGCGGGACAGGGAGGAAACGAGCAGTACTTC,CAWSAGQGGNEQYF,TRBD1,TRBJ2-7,TRBV30,-
TGTGCCAGCAGTCGACAGCACAATCAGCCCCAGCATTTT,CASSRQHNQPQHF,-,TRBJ1-5,TRBV3-1/TRBV3-2,-
TGTGCCGGCTCACCTGGGAGGACCGGGGAGCTGTTTTTT,CAGSPGRTGELFF,-,TRBJ2-2,TRBV30,once
TGCAGCGCGCTCCCCAGTGGCACTGAAGCTTTCTTT,CSALPSGTEAFF,-,TRBJ1-1,TRBV29-1,once
TGTGCCAGCAGCCAAGATCGACACCGCACAGATACGCAGTATTTT,CASSQDRHRTDTQYF,-,TRBJ2-3,TRBV3-1/TRBV3-2,-
TGCGCCAGCAGCGCGGACAGTCGCTACAATGAGCAGTTCTTC,CASSADSRYNEQFF,-,TRBJ2-1,TRBV5-1,-
TGTGCCAGTTCGGGGGGGGGAGTAGAGACCCAGTACTTC,CASSGGGVETQYF,TRBD2,TRBJ2-5,TRBV6-5,-
TGTGCCAGCAGCTTGACAGGGGAGCAAGAGACCCAGTACTTC,CASSLTGEQETQYF,TRBD1,TRBJ2-5,TRBV5-8,-
TGTGCCAGCAGCTCTCCATCGCGGACAGGGCAAGGAGGGACCCAGTACTTC,CASSSPSRTGQGGTQYF,TRBD1,TRBJ2-5,TRBV5-6,-
TGTGCCAGCAGCTTTCCGACAGGTGGGGAGACCCAGTACTTC,CASSFPTGGETQYF,-,TRBJ2-5,TRBV5-4,-
TGTGCCAGTAGTATACCAGGGTTCTATGGCTACACCTTC,CASSIPGFYGYTF,-,TRBJ1-2,TRBV19,-
TGTGCCAGCAGTTATCCCGGGACTACCGTTGAGCAGTTCTTC,CASSYPGTTVEQFF,TRBD2,TRBJ2-1,TRBV6-5,-
TGTGCCAGCAGCCAATCCCCCGGGAGCACAGATACGCAGTATTTT,CASSQSPGSTDTQYF,-,TRBJ2-3,TRBV3-1/TRBV3-2,-
TGTGCCAGCAGTTCTCCGGGGAGGGGCACTGAAGCTTTCTTT,CASSSPGRGTEAFF,-,TRBJ1-1,TRBV6-2/TRBV6-3,-
TGTGCCAGCAGCTCGCCGCAGGGGGCCGACGAGCAGTACTTC,CASSSPQGADEQYF,TRBD1,TRBJ2-7,TRBV7-3,few
TGTGCCAGCAGCCCGGGGACTAGCCTAGAGACCCAGTACTTC,CASSPGTSLETQYF,TRBD2,TRBJ2-5,TRBV7-9,-
TGTGCCAGCAGTGAAAAGGAACAGGCCAGGACGCCCCAGCATTTT,CASSEKEQARTPQHF,-,TRBJ1-5,TRBV6-1,few
TGTGCCATCAGTGGTCTAGCGGGAGAAGCCGACGAGCAGTACTTC,CAISGLAGEADEQYF,TRBD2,TRBJ2-7,TRBV10-3,-
TGTGCCAGCAGCCAACCTCGGACTAGCGGGAGGGGGAGCGAGCAGTACTTC,CASSQPRTSGRGSEQYF,TRBD2,TRBJ2-7,TRBV3-1/TRBV3-2,-
TGTGCCAGCAGTTTGAGGGATGGTCAGCCCCAGCATTTT,CASSLRDGQPQHF,-,TRBJ1-5,TRBV27,-
TGCAGCGTTGAAGCAGGGCTCGGCTACACCTTC,CSVEAGLGYTF,-,TRBJ1-2,TRBV29-1,few
TGCGCCAGCAGCTTTACCCAGGGCCATAGCTACGAGCAGTACTTC,CASSFTQGHSYEQYF,-,TRBJ2-7,TRBV5-1,-
TGTGCCAGCGGCTCAGGGGATCAGCCCCAGCATTTT,CASGSGDQPQHF,-,TRBJ1-5,TRBV6-5,-
TGCGCCAGCAGCCCCCGCGGATTGGAGGACACCATATATTTT,CASSPRGLEDTIYF,-,TRBJ1-3,TRBV5-1,-
TGCGCCAGCAGCCAAGTGGACACCGAAGAGACCCAGTACTTC,CASSQVDTEETQYF,-,TRBJ2-5,TRBV4-1,once
TGCAGCGTTGAAGATGGGGGCACCTCCGCCGAGCAGTTCTTC,CSVEDGGTSAEQFF,-,TRBJ2-1,TRBV29-1,-
TGCGCCAGCACCCTTGCGGCTAGCACAGATACGCAGTATTTT,CASTLAASTDTQYF,-,TRBJ2-3,TRBV5-1,once
TGTGCCAGCGGGGAGGGGACGGGTGAGCAGTACTTC,CASGEGTGEQYF,TRBD2,TRBJ2-7,TRBV4-2,-
TGCGCCAGCAGCCACACCGGGACTAGCGGGAGACCACCAGATACGCAGTATTTT,CASSHTGTSGRPPDTQYF,TRBD2,TRBJ2-3,TRBV4-1,-
TGCGCCAGCAGCTTGGTGGCGGGTCTCTCCTACGAGCAGTACTTC,CASSLVAGLSYEQYF,-,TRBJ2-7,TRBV5-1,few
TGTGCCAGCAGTGAATGGTCTAGCGGAAGGCAAGATACGCAGTATTTT,CASSEWSSGRQDTQYF,TRBD2,TRBJ2-3,TRBV2,-
TGCGCCAGCAGCTTGGGGCAGGGCTTGGGTCAGCCCCAGCATTTT,CASSLGQGLGQPQHF,-,TRBJ1-5,TRBV5-1,-